This T cell receptor beta chain was identified in a study of shared clonotypes between healthy human individuals. Study-level findings and limits: Generally, naive subsets (rather than memory subsets) showed larger estimated richness. A handful of donors held approximately 4.5% of naive CD4 clonotypes in common. Non-shared clonotypes displayed generation probabilities falling below those of clonotypes present in all four donors.

A note on this clone: Its antigen is still unknown.

Investigators spread the genomic DNA of each subset evenly over several immunoSEQ plates. Assay: immunoSEQ multiplex PCR; the TCRdb copy retains only in-frame clones and omits some. The sample shows about 2.1 million clones, 85% to 95% of them seen only once. This CDR3 has 15 amino acids. Germline loops: CDR1 MDHEN, CDR2 SYDVKM. Deletions cut 6 bases from V and 2 bases from J, with 15 bases between. CD45RO negativity and positive selection for CCR7 defined naive CD8 cells, a population that excluded terminally differentiated effector memory CD45RA+ cells. The chain is built from TRBV28 and TRBJ2-3; D is unclear. The receptor was isolated from a man between 18 and 29 years old in good health. Some clones in this sample may be carry-over from other donors' samples. The specimen was naive CD8+ T cells from PBMCs. The chain's CDR3 is CASSPFDGYTDTQYF. Here the CDR3 DNA reads TGTGCCAGCAGCCCTTTCGACGGCTACACAGATACGCAGTATTTT.